Included here is one T cell receptor beta chain sequence, with context. Its antigen is unidentified. CDR1 and CDR2 from the germline V gene are MDHEN and SYDVKM. This CDR3 region has 17 residues. J was trimmed by 0 bases and V by 2 bases; bases with no gene match: 7. Time point here: healthy volunteer bleed at 2 weeks. Extraction of total RNA was performed on unfractionated whole blood. The sample comes from a study of human T cells and chemical hapten exposure. Broader study findings: TCRs exceeding a frequency of 1 in 1000 stayed unchanged under DPC sensitization.

The library put unique molecular identifiers onto individual cDNA molecules. In the original processing: TCRs per sample had a median of approximately 96,000 and ranged from 23,224 to 690,600. TCRdb redid the calling of the RACE reads with MiXCR, one entry per CDR3 protein. The V and J calls were not made by the authors but by TCRdb's processing. The sample contains about 130,000 distinct CDR3 sequences, approximately 9.5% of which appear only once. This clonotype was obtained from a male donor in good health. Some clones in this sample may be carry-over from other donors' samples. This sequence joins TRBV28 and TRBJ2-7; 10 nucleotides agree with TRBD1. Sequencing was performed on whole blood. The CDR3 DNA is TGTGCCAGCAGTTTAGTTACTTGGACAGGGGGCTCCTACGAGCAGTACTTC. Translating gives CASSLVTWTGGSYEQYF.